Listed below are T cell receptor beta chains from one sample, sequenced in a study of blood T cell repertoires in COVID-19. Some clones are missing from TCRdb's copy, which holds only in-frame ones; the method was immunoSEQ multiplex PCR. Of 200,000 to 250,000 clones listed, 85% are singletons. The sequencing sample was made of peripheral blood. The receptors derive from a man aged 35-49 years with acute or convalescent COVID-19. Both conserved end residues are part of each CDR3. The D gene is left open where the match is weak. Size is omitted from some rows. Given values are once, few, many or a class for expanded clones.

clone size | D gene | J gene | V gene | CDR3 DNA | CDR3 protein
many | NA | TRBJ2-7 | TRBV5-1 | TGCGCCAGCAGCTTGGATGGAATAGGGGGCTACGAGCAGTACTTC | CASSLDGIGGYEQYF
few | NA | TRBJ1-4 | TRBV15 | TGTGCCACCAGCAGAGACAGACAAGACAATGAAAAACTGTTTTTT | CATSRDRQDNEKLFF
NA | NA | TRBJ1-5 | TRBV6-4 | TGTGCCAGCAGTGCTTCTGGCAATCAGCCCCAGCATTTT | CASSASGNQPQHF
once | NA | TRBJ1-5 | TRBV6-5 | TGTGCCAGCAGTTACTCGGGGAGTAAGAATCAGCCCCAGCATTTT | CASSYSGSKNQPQHF
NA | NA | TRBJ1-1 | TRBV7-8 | TGTGCCAGCAGCTTAGAGGGGGTCCGCACTGAAGCTTTCTTT | CASSLEGVRTEAFF
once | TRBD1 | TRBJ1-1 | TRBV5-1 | TGCGCCAGCAGCTTGACGACAGGGCCAATGAACACTGAAGCTTTCTTT | CASSLTTGPMNTEAFF
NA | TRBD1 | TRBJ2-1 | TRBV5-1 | TGCGCCAGCAGGGGAGAGGGGGCTACTAATGAGCAGTTCTTC | CASRGEGATNEQFF
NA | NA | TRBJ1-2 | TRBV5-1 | TGCGCCAGCAGCTTGGCCGAGAGTAACTATGGCTACACCTTC | CASSLAESNYGYTF
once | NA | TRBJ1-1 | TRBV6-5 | TGTGCCAGCAGTAAGACAGTTGTCACTGAAGCTTTCTTT | CASSKTVVTEAFF
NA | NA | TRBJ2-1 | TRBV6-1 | TGTGCCAGCAGTGAAGAGGGTTACGGAGGGGCCACCTACAATGAGCAGTTCTTC | CASSEEGYGGATYNEQFF
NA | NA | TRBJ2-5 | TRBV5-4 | TGTGCCAGCACCCCCCTCCCAGGGGAAGTACAAGAGACCCAGTACTTC | CASTPLPGEVQETQYF
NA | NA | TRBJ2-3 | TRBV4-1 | TGCGCCAGCAGCCCCCGGTGGGCGGGAGATACGCAGTATTTT | CASSPRWAGDTQYF
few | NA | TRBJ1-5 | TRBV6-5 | TGTGCCAGCAGTGACTCGACAGGTAGCAATCAGCCCCAGCATTTT | CASSDSTGSNQPQHF
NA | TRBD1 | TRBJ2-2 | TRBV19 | TGTGCCAGCTCCCACGACCACAGGGGCCTGGCTGGGGAGCTGTTTTTT | CASSHDHRGLAGELFF
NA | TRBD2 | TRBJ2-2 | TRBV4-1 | TGCGCCAGCAGCCAAGATCGGGCGGGGGGGCTCAACGGGGAGCTGTTTTTT | CASSQDRAGGLNGELFF
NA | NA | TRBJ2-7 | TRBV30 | TGTGCCTGGAGTCTTACTAGCTACGAGCAGTACTTC | CAWSLTSYEQYF
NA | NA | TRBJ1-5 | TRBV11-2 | TGTGCCAGCAGCTTAGGGGGCGAAGGCAATCAGCCCCAGCATTTT | CASSLGGEGNQPQHF
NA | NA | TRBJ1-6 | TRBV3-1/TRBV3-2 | TGTGCCAGCAGCCGGGCGGCGGGACCTAATTCACCCCTCCACTTT | CASSRAAGPNSPLHF
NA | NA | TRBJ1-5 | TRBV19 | TGTGCCACCTTTGGGGCGCAGGGACAGCCCCAGCATTTT | CATFGAQGQPQHF
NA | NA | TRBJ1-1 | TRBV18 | TGTGCCAGCTCACCGGGGCTACAACCGAACACTGAAGCTTTCTTT | CASSPGLQPNTEAFF
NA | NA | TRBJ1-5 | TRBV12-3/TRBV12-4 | TGTGCCAGCAGTCGAGCAGCGGCGCCCCAGCATTTT | CASSRAAAPQHF
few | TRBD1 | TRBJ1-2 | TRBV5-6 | TGTGCCAGCATAACCACAGGGGGCGAAATTGGCTACACCTTC | CASITTGGEIGYTF
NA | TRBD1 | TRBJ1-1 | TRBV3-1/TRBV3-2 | TGTGCCAGCAGCCCACGAGGGACAGGGGGAGCTTTCTTT | CASSPRGTGGAFF
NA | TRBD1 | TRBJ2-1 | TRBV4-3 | TGCGCCAGCAGCCAGGAGGGACAGGGAGGCTACAATGAGCAGTTCTTC | CASSQEGQGGYNEQFF
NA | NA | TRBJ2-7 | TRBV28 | TGTGCCAGCTCTCCCCCAGCCGGAGGAGCCTACGAGCAGTACTTC | CASSPPAGGAYEQYF
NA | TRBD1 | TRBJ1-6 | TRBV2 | TGTGCCAGCACCCTAGGACAGGCCCTTAATTCACCCCTCCACTTT | CASTLGQALNSPLHF
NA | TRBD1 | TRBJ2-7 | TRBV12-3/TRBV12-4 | TGTGCCTCCCGACAGGGTTCGGTGCAGTACTTC | CASRQGSVQYF
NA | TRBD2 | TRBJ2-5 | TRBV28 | TGTGCCAGCAGTCCTACCACTAGCGGGGGGCCGGTTGGAGAGACCCAGTACTTC | CASSPTTSGGPVGETQYF
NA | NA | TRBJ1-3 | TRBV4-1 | TGCGCCAGCAGCCAGGCTGACCCCGGGAGTGGAAACACCATATATTTT | CASSQADPGSGNTIYF
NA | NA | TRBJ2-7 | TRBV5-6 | TGTGCCAGCAGCTTGATCGGGGGTGGGTACGAGCAGTACTTC | CASSLIGGGYEQYF
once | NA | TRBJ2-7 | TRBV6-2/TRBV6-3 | TGTGCCAGCAGTTATCCCGCGACAGGATCTTACGAGCAGTACTTC | CASSYPATGSYEQYF
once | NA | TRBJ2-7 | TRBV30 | TGTGCCTGGAGTGTCACCTACGAGCAGTACTTC | CAWSVTYEQYF
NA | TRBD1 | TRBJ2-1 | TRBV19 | TGTGCCAGTAAACCAACCGGGACAGTTTACAATGAGCAGTTCTTC | CASKPTGTVYNEQFF
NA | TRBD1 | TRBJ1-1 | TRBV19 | TGTGCCAGTAGTACGTGGGGACAGGGGGCGTTGGGCACTGAAGCTTTCTTT | CASSTWGQGALGTEAFF
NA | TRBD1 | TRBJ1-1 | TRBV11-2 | TGTGCCATCGCGGGACAGGGAGCTTTCTTT | CAIAGQGAFF
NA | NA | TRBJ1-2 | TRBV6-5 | TGTGCCAGCACCCGAGGACAGCGCCAAGCGGGCTACACCTTC | CASTRGQRQAGYTF
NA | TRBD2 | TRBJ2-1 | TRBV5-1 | TGCGCCAGCAGCTCCTGGGAGGGGTCCTACAATGAGCAGTTCTTC | CASSSWEGSYNEQFF